This record concerns one T cell receptor beta chain sequence. Antigen: not known. The sample originates from a study of OX40 agonist ivuxolimab in advanced cancers. Study summary: Aged about 23 to 90 with a mean of 60 years, they were 82.7% male.

Study-wide results and limits: Expanded clones were, on average, more numerous among CD8+ T cells than CD4+.

CDR3 length: 15 amino acids. Trimming took 1 base from V and 6 from J; bases not matched to a gene: 8. The germline CDR1 and CDR2 sequences are SGHNT and YYREEE (reference sequence). The protocol was immunoSEQ multiplex PCR, while the TCRdb copy is restricted to in-frame clones and leaves out a portion. The sample yields 60,000 to 75,000 clones, almost 90% seen once. Sequencing used CD4+ or CD8+ T cells sorted from blood, obtained in a trial of the OX40 agonist ivuxolimab. The source is an adult with an advanced solid tumor such as melanoma, head and neck, liver or kidney cancer. This rearrangement joins TRBV5-4 to TRBJ1-2; 8 positions agree with TRBD1. The CDR3 spells CASSLRAGGFHGYTF. The CDR3, as DNA: TGTGCCAGCAGCTTGCGAGCAGGGGGCTTTCATGGCTACACCTTC.